A single sample is the source of the 9 T cell receptor beta chains below, sequenced in a study of blood T cells in healthy people across ages. A second PCR of 7 to 11 cycles used a sample-barcoded 5' primer and a J-beta primer mix. TCRdb passed the 5' RACE reads through MiXCR, listing each CDR3 protein once. The sample contains fewer than 750,000 distinct CDR3 sequences, around 50% of which appear only once. The sequenced sample consisted of blood. These receptors all come from an elderly man in good health.

This clonotype was observed many times. The chain is built from TRBV7-2 and TRBJ2-5; D is uncertain. CDR1 is SGHTA, CDR2 FQGNSA, per germline. Trimming took off 1 base at V and 1 base at J, with 4 bases between the two ends. CDR3 length: 13 residues. For the CDR3, the DNA is TGTGCCAGCAGCTTAGTCGGCCAAGAGACCCAGTACTTC. Protein: CASSLVGQETQYF.

There are a few counts of this clonotype. This rearrangement joins TRBV10-3 to TRBJ2-3; TRBD1 might be the D (6 bases). Trimming cost V 0 bases and J 6 bases, with 10 bases left between them. In germline, CDR1 is ENHRY, CDR2 SYGVKD. The CDR3 spans 14 residues. The chain's CDR3 is CAISESGGMDTQYF. The CDR3, as DNA: TGTGCCATCAGTGAGTCAGGGGGAATGGATACGCAGTATTTT.

The chain joins TRBV20-1 to TRBJ1-1; weak D call: TRBD1 (6 bases). Germline V gene sequence: CDR1 DFQATT, CDR2 SNEGSKA (reference sequence). V shed 3 bases and J shed 8 bases, with 13 bases lying between them. The CDR3 spans 12 residues. For the CDR3, the DNA is TGCAGTGCTAGGGGCGACAGGTTGGAAGCTTTCTTT. Its protein is CSARGDRLEAFF.

The table lists this clonotype with a few counts. The chain combines TRBV20-1 with TRBJ2-5; no clear D gene. V shed 5 bases and J shed 4 bases, with 17 bases lying between them. This CDR3 has 14 residues. Germline CDR1 reads DFQATT; CDR2 reads SNEGSKA (reference sequence). CDR3 in DNA: TGCAGTGCTCCCCGCGACCCACGTAGAGAGACCCAGTACTTC. Translated, it gives CSAPRDPRRETQYF.

This clonotype was seen a few times. The rearrangement uses TRBV7-2 and TRBJ2-1, with 9 bases fitting TRBD1. The CDR3 sequence is 18 residues long. The V gene's germline CDR1 is SGHTA and CDR2 FQGNSA. With 9 bases clipped from V and 4 bases from J, the junction kept 19 bases outside the gene matches. Here the CDR3 reads CASSPRPTGTGRYNEQFF. The CDR3 bases are TGTGCCAGTAGCCCCAGACCGACCGGGACAGGGCGTTACAATGAGCAGTTCTTC. The entire variable domain, with the rest obtained from reference TRBV7-2 and TRBJ2-1, is as follows: GAGVSQSPSNKVTEKGKDVELRCDPISGHTALYWYRQSLGQGLEFLIYFQGNSAPDKSGLPSDRFSAERTGGSVSTLTIQRTQQEDSAVYLCASSPRPTGTGRYNEQFFGPGTRLTVL.

This clonotype was picked up a small number of times. The V and J genes are TRBV7-2 and TRBJ1-5; D not certain. Trimming took 5 bases from V and 3 from J, leaving 17 bases between them. CDR1 and CDR2 (germline): SGHTA, FQGNSA. This CDR3 has 16 amino acids. The CDR3 nucleotides read TGTGCCAGCAGCACCATGACGGGCCGATTCAATCAGCCCCAGCATTTT. The encoded protein is CASSTMTGRFNQPQHF.

This rearrangement joins TRBV7-2 to TRBJ2-3; maybe TRBD2 (5 bases). The CDR3 runs to 16 residues. From germline, CDR1 is SGHTA and CDR2 FQGNSA. The V end lost 2 bases, the J end lost 0 bases, and 12 bases lay between the germline ends. CDR3 bases: TGTGCCAGCAGCTTACTAGCCGGGTACAGCACAGATACGCAGTATTTT. Protein product: CASSLLAGYSTDTQYF.

The chain couples TRBV5-1 to TRBJ2-3; 9 bases are a match to TRBD1. With V trimmed by 1 base and J by 3 bases, 6 bases remained unmatched. The CDR3 runs to 16 residues. Germline values: CDR1 SGHRS, CDR2 YFSETQ. The CDR3 nucleotides read TGCGCCAGCAGCTTGACTCCGGGACAGGGTACAGATACGCAGTATTTT. Translation gives CASSLTPGQGTDTQYF.

The chain employs TRBV9 and TRBJ2-2; no definite D call. Germline values: CDR1 SGDLS, CDR2 YYNGEE. The germline V and J ends were trimmed by 3 bases and 3 bases, with 12 bases remaining between them. This CDR3 contains 15 residues. CDR3 coding DNA: TGTGCCAGCAGCGGGCGACGACAAGACACCGGGGAGCTGTTTTTT. It encodes CASSGRRQDTGELFF.